The 15 T cell receptor beta chains below all came from one sample that was sequenced in a study of cytomegalovirus exposure and HLA in healthy donors. PCR was performed using 60 Vbeta and 13 Jbeta primers. Assay used: immunoSEQ multiplex PCR; TCRdb lists only in-frame clones, some missing. The profile covers some 130,000 clones, with more than 80% appearing a single time and about 3.3% taken by the ten largest. The sample was PBMCs. Source of these receptors: a male donor in good health and CMV-seronegative.

The chain carries TRBV10-3 and TRBJ1-1, with TRBD1 matching over 9 bases. The CDR3 sequence is 15 residues long. Looked up from germline, CDR1 is ENHRY and CDR2 is SYGVKD. The ends lost 8 bases at V and 7 bases at J; junction bases unmatched: 14. CDR3 amino acids: CAIGRLQGAQNEAFF. The CDR3 coding sequence is TGTGCCATCGGACGATTACAGGGGGCTCAGAATGAAGCTTTCTTT.

The count of this clone is one. CDR3 DNA: TGTGCCAGCAGTGTTGGGGGGGGGATCTACGAGCAGTACTTC. Translating it yields CASSVGGGIYEQYF. The chain couples TRBV2 to TRBJ2-7; TRBD2 matches 7 bases. The CDR3 is 14 amino acids. The V gene end was trimmed by 4 bases and the J gene end by 3 bases; junction bases not matched to a gene: 6. Germline assignment: CDR1 SNHLY and CDR2 FYNNEI.

The chain couples TRBV5-6 to TRBJ2-7; D ambiguous. The V gene's germline CDR1 is SGHDT and CDR2 YYEEEE. V dropped 1 base and J dropped 2 bases, with 7 bases sitting between them. CDR3 size: 13 residues. CDR3 region: CASSLRQAYEQYF. In DNA, the CDR3 is TGTGCCAGCAGCTTGAGGCAGGCCTACGAGCAGTACTTC.

The rearrangement links TRBV6-1 to TRBJ2-1; 10 bases match TRBD2. The J segment lost 6 bases and the V segment lost 3 bases, leaving 5 bases of the junction unmatched. Germline V gene data show CDR1 as MNHNS and CDR2 as SASEGT. This CDR3 comprises 15 residues. The CDR3 sequence: CASSDIAGGPNEQFF. Written as DNA, the CDR3 is TGTGCCAGCAGTGACATAGCGGGGGGACCCAATGAGCAGTTCTTC.

V is TRBV6-6 and J is TRBJ1-2; D uncertain. CDR1 is MNHNY and CDR2 is SVGAGI in the germline V gene (reference sequence). This CDR3 contains 15 residues. Trimming took off 6 bases at V and 2 bases at J, with 16 bases between the two ends. The CDR3 here is CASSRSIGGNYGYTF. The CDR3, as DNA: TGTGCCAGCAGCCGTTCCATCGGAGGGAACTATGGCTACACCTTC.

This chain connects TRBV28 to TRBJ1-1; 10 nucleotides align to TRBD1. The CDR3 has 15 amino acids. Germline V lookup: CDR1 MDHEN, CDR2 SYDVKM. The J segment lost 13 bases and the V segment lost 2 bases, leaving 13 bases of the junction unmatched. The CDR3 loop is CASSLTAPGQGNGFF. The CDR3, as DNA: TGTGCCAGCAGTTTAACGGCCCCGGGACAGGGGAACGGTTTCTTT.

The chain recombines TRBV19 with TRBJ2-7; TRBD1 matches at 12 bases. This CDR3 comprises 15 residues. Germline loops: CDR1 LNHDA, CDR2 SQIVND (reference sequence). V trimming: 5 bases; J trimming: 7 bases; junction bases outside the gene matches: 9. The CDR3 sequence: CASSPGTGGAREQYF. In nucleotides, the CDR3 is TGTGCCAGTAGTCCCGGGACAGGGGGCGCGAGGGAGCAGTACTTC. Looking up the rest from reference TRBV19 and TRBJ2-7 gives the full variable domain: DGGITQSPKYLFRKEGQNVTLSCEQNLNHDAMYWYRQDPGQGLRLIYYSQIVNDFQKGDIAEGYSVSREKKESFPLTVTSAQKNPTAFYLCASSPGTGGAREQYFGPGTRLTVT.

The chain links TRBV19 to TRBJ2-2; 7 bases map to TRBD2. Trimming removed 4 bases from V and 4 bases from J; junction bases left unmatched: 3. The CDR3 has 14 residues. Per the germline V gene, CDR1 is LNHDA and CDR2 is SQIVND (reference sequence). CDR3 in DNA: TGTGCCAGTAGTAGGACTAGTTTCACCGGGGAGCTGTTTTTT. Translation: CASSRTSFTGELFF. Together with reference TRBV19 and TRBJ2-2, the CDR3 gives the full variable domain: DGGITQSPKYLFRKEGQNVTLSCEQNLNHDAMYWYRQDPGQGLRLIYYSQIVNDFQKGDIAEGYSVSREKKESFPLTVTSAQKNPTAFYLCASSRTSFTGELFFGEGSRLTVL.

The V call is TRBV30, the J call TRBJ2-3; unclear D gene. The germline gives CDR1 GTSNPN, CDR2 SVGIG (reference sequence). The ends were cut back, 2 bases at V and 6 bases at J, with 6 bases in the middle. The CDR3 is made up of 11 amino acids. Written as DNA, the CDR3 is TGTGCCTGGAGTTTCGGTGATACGCAGTATTTT. Residues: CAWSFGDTQYF.

This sequence joins TRBV18 and TRBJ2-4; D not certain. Germline assignment: CDR1 KGHSH and CDR2 LQKENI. The length of the CDR3 is 14 residues. The germline V and J ends were trimmed by 3 bases and 6 bases, with 12 bases remaining between them. This CDR3 is CASSPPEQGNIQYF. The CDR3 nucleotides are TGTGCCAGCTCACCGCCGGAGCAAGGAAACATTCAGTACTTC.

The chain joins TRBV5-4 to TRBJ2-4; 13 positions match TRBD2. CDR3 size: 16 residues. Germline-derived CDR1 and CDR2 are SGHNT and YYREEE (reference sequence). V was clipped by 0 bases and J by 8 bases; unmatched bases: 5. CDR3: CASSLELAGGPHIQYF. CDR3 nucleotides: TGTGCCAGCAGCTTGGAACTAGCGGGGGGGCCGCACATTCAGTACTTC.

The rearrangement links TRBV30 to TRBJ1-3; unclear D gene. The CDR3 is made up of 13 amino acids. Per germline, CDR1 GTSNPN and CDR2 SVGIG (reference sequence). The germline V and J ends were trimmed by 2 bases and 3 bases, with 8 bases remaining between them. In nucleotides, the CDR3 is TGTGCCTGGAGTACAGAGATTGGAAACACCATATATTTT. Translation gives CAWSTEIGNTIYF.

This sequence joins TRBV18 and TRBJ1-2, with D uncertain. This CDR3 is built from 13 residues. Germline V gives CDR1 KGHSH, CDR2 LQKENI. Trimming took 3 bases from V and 4 from J, leaving 9 bases between them. CDR3 region: CASSPAVGYGYTF. CDR3 nucleotide sequence: TGTGCCAGCTCACCGGCGGTCGGCTATGGCTACACCTTC. The full variable domain, its missing parts supplied by reference TRBV18 and TRBJ1-2, is NAGVMQNPRHLVRRRGQEARLRCSPMKGHSHVYWYRQLPEEGLKFMVYLQKENIIDESGMPKERFSAEFPKEGPSILRIQQVVRGDSAAYFCASSPAVGYGYTFGSGTRLTVV.

The chain employs TRBV12-2 and TRBJ1-2; whether TRBD1, the table's D call, matches the DNA was not checked. TRBV12-2 is assigned pseudogene status. CDR3 size: 15 residues. Here the CDR3 reads CASRLVGGLLYGYTF. CDR3 bases: TGTGCAAGTCGCTTAGTTGGGGGCCTCCTCTATGGCTACACCTTC.

The V call is TRBV7-8, the J call TRBJ2-1; D may be TRBD2 (5 bases). Trimming removed 8 bases from V and 3 bases from J, with 20 bases in between. CDR1 SGHVS and CDR2 FQNEAQ come from the germline V gene. The CDR3 sequence is 16 residues long. The CDR3 reads CASYIQRTLNYNEQFF. The CDR3 DNA reads TGTGCCAGCTATATACAGCGGACCCTCAACTACAATGAGCAGTTCTTC.